Listed below are T cell receptor beta chains from one sample, sequenced in a study of shared clonotypes between healthy human individuals. TCRdb's table, derived via immunoSEQ multiplex PCR, lists solely in-frame clones and lacks some. Of hundreds of thousands of clones in the sample, roughly 95% were seen once. Specimen: naive CD8+ T cells sorted from blood. These receptors all come from a woman aged 30 to 39 in good health. The CDR3 runs from the conserved cysteine through the conserved F or W. Each record gives: D gene, V gene, J gene, clone size, CDR3 protein, CDR3 DNA. The D gene is left open where the match is weak. Part of the rows lack a size; the others show once, few, many or a class for expanded clones.

TRBD1	TRBV27	TRBJ2-3	once	CASSDRGRGDTQYF	TGTGCCAGCAGTGACAGGGGGCGCGGAGATACGCAGTATTTT
NA	TRBV4-1	TRBJ1-1	once	CASSHEPQGANTEAFF	TGCGCCAGCAGCCATGAACCACAGGGTGCCAACACTGAAGCTTTCTTT
TRBD1	TRBV4-2	TRBJ2-7	NA	CASSPGQGPVEQYF	TGTGCCAGCAGCCCGGGACAGGGTCCGGTCGAGCAGTACTTC
NA	TRBV10-2	TRBJ2-6	once	CASSEDHDGYHLSGANVLTF	TGCGCCAGCAGTGAGGACCATGACGGATATCATCTCTCTGGGGCCAACGTCCTGACTTTC
NA	TRBV28	TRBJ2-7	NA	CASSSYGTFTYEQYF	TGTGCCAGCAGTTCATACGGGACTTTCACCTACGAGCAGTACTTC
NA	TRBV28	TRBJ2-7	once	CASSPTGWEQYF	TGTGCCAGCAGTCCGACAGGCTGGGAGCAGTACTTC
NA	TRBV11-2	TRBJ1-2	NA	CASSHWTRTGYGYTF	TGTGCCAGCAGCCATTGGACCAGGACGGGCTATGGCTACACCTTC
NA	TRBV27	TRBJ2-7	NA	CASSPRAASNLYEQYF	TGTGCCAGCAGCCCAAGGGCAGCCTCTAATCTCTACGAGCAGTACTTC
NA	TRBV6-1	TRBJ2-7	NA	CASGLDFPYEQYF	TGTGCCAGCGGCCTAGACTTCCCCTACGAGCAGTACTTC
NA	TRBV11-2	TRBJ2-7	NA	CASSYTGYEQYF	TGTGCCAGCAGCTATACAGGTTACGAGCAGTACTTC
TRBD2	TRBV10-1	TRBJ2-7	NA	CASSEWPSGSALNEQYF	TGCGCCAGCAGTGAGTGGCCTAGCGGGAGCGCATTGAACGAGCAGTACTTC
NA	TRBV6-5	TRBJ1-5	NA	CASRPKSNQPQHF	TGTGCCAGCAGGCCAAAAAGCAATCAGCCCCAGCATTTT
NA	TRBV7-2	TRBJ2-7	NA	CASSLGGQGYEQYF	TGTGCCAGCAGCTTAGGTGGTCAGGGCTACGAGCAGTACTTC
TRBD2	TRBV4-1	TRBJ2-7	NA	CASSPYPTSLIYEQYF	TGCGCCAGCAGCCCCTACCCGACTAGCTTGATCTACGAGCAGTACTTC
NA	TRBV19	TRBJ2-2	NA	CASSSWTTNTGELFF	TGTGCCAGTAGTAGTTGGACCACGAACACCGGGGAGCTGTTTTTT
NA	TRBV27	TRBJ1-5	NA	CASSLQGHQPQHF	TGTGCCAGCAGTTTACAGGGGCATCAGCCCCAGCATTTT
NA	TRBV29-1	TRBJ2-7	NA	CSVAGADSYEQYF	TGCAGCGTCGCCGGGGCAGACTCCTACGAGCAGTACTTC
TRBD2	TRBV4-1	TRBJ2-3	NA	CASSQGRLADGTDTQYF	TGCGCCAGCAGCCAAGGCCGACTAGCGGATGGCACAGATACGCAGTATTTT
TRBD1	TRBV15	TRBJ1-1	NA	CATSADRGGTEAFF	TGTGCCACCAGCGCGGACAGGGGTGGCACTGAAGCTTTCTTT
TRBD2	TRBV19	TRBJ2-1	NA	CASSPHAGVYNEQFF	TGTGCCAGTAGTCCCCACGCGGGAGTTTACAATGAGCAGTTCTTC
NA	TRBV4-1	TRBJ2-7	NA	CASGTYEQYF	TGCGCCAGCGGCACCTACGAGCAGTACTTC
TRBD1	TRBV19	TRBJ1-4	few	CASIDRARMATNEKLFF	TGTGCCAGTATCGACAGGGCGAGGATGGCAACTAATGAAAAACTGTTTTTT
TRBD1	TRBV28	TRBJ2-6	NA	CASSSDRAGANVLTF	TGTGCCAGCAGTTCTGACAGGGCTGGGGCCAACGTCCTGACTTTC
TRBD2	TRBV5-4	TRBJ2-1	NA	CASSFTPWTSGIGSYNEQFF	TGTGCCAGCAGCTTCACCCCTTGGACTAGCGGGATAGGGTCCTACAATGAGCAGTTCTTC
TRBD1	TRBV9	TRBJ1-2	NA	CASSAITGTGMEGYTF	TGTGCCAGCAGCGCTATCACCGGGACAGGGATGGAGGGCTACACCTTC
NA	TRBV28	TRBJ1-5	NA	CASSFLAGEGNQPQHF	TGTGCCAGCAGTTTTTTGGCCGGGGAGGGCAATCAGCCCCAGCATTTT
NA	TRBV4-1	TRBJ1-1	NA	CASSQRTGTEAFF	TGCGCCAGCAGCCAAAGGACGGGAACTGAAGCTTTCTTT
NA	TRBV28	TRBJ2-7	NA	CASSPRRMYEQYF	TGTGCCAGCAGTCCCCGGAGAATGTACGAGCAGTACTTC
NA	TRBV30	TRBJ1-2	few	CAWSVSGGYTF	TGTGCCTGGAGTGTAAGCGGGGGCTACACCTTC
NA	TRBV27	TRBJ1-3	NA	CASRRSGQLVSGNTIYF	TGTGCCAGCAGACGCTCCGGACAACTCGTTTCTGGAAACACCATATATTTT
NA	TRBV19	TRBJ2-4	NA	CASSPPLGKNIQYF	TGTGCCAGTAGTCCCCCTTTGGGCAAAAACATTCAGTACTTC
NA	TRBV7-9	TRBJ2-2	NA	CASSPSRNTGELFF	TGTGCCAGCAGCCCCAGTCGGAACACCGGGGAGCTGTTTTTT
NA	TRBV7-2	TRBJ2-1	once	CASSTDSYNEQFF	TGTGCCAGCAGTACCGACAGCTACAATGAGCAGTTCTTC
TRBD1	TRBV28	TRBJ2-2	NA	CASSLATGETAGELFF	TGTGCCAGCAGTTTGGCGACAGGGGAAACGGCCGGGGAGCTGTTTTTT
NA	TRBV28	TRBJ2-3	NA	CASRGTTFPSTDTQYF	TGTGCCAGCAGGGGAACTACTTTTCCTAGCACAGATACGCAGTATTTT
NA	TRBV6-5	TRBJ2-7	once	CASSPVGVRYEQYF	TGTGCCAGCAGTCCTGTCGGGGTACGCTACGAGCAGTACTTC
TRBD1	TRBV4-1	TRBJ1-2	NA	CASSPPGHPNRGHTF	TGCGCCAGCAGCCCGCCGGGACATCCAAACAGGGGCCACACCTTC
NA	TRBV25-1	TRBJ2-5	NA	CADSPPEYF	TGTGCCGATAGCCCCCCGGAGTACTTC
TRBD2	TRBV9	TRBJ2-7	NA	CASSVAGGGEQYF	TGTGCCAGCAGCGTCGCGGGGGGAGGCGAGCAGTACTTC
NA	TRBV30	TRBJ1-1	NA	CAWSELSEAFF	TGTGCCTGGAGTGAGTTGAGTGAAGCTTTCTTT
NA	TRBV28	TRBJ2-7	NA	CASSGNKYEQYF	TGTGCCAGCAGTGGAAACAAGTACGAGCAGTACTTC
NA	TRBV28	TRBJ2-7	few	CASSQRTSSSYEQYF	TGTGCCAGCAGTCAAAGGACATCTAGCTCCTACGAGCAGTACTTC
TRBD1	TRBV19	TRBJ1-1	NA	CASRGQGNTEAFF	TGTGCCAGTAGGGGACAGGGAAACACTGAAGCTTTCTTT
NA	TRBV18	TRBJ2-5	NA	CASSSGETQYF	TGTGCCAGCTCTTCCGGGGAGACCCAGTACTTC
TRBD2	TRBV2	TRBJ2-5	NA	CASSEAAGEVETQYF	TGTGCCAGCAGTGAAGCGGCGGGAGAGGTAGAGACCCAGTACTTC
NA	TRBV6-5	TRBJ2-6	NA	CASSWNSRANVLTF	TGTGCCAGCAGCTGGAATTCAAGGGCCAACGTCCTGACTTTC
TRBD2	TRBV11-2	TRBJ2-5	NA	CASSLETSGRGRETQYF	TGTGCCAGCAGCTTAGAGACTAGCGGGCGCGGGAGGGAGACCCAGTACTTC
NA	TRBV27	TRBJ2-3	NA	CATRPGEPDTQYF	TGTGCCACCCGTCCGGGGGAGCCAGATACGCAGTATTTT
NA	TRBV5-1	TRBJ1-5	NA	CASSFGGENQPQHF	TGCGCCAGCAGTTTCGGAGGCGAGAACCAGCCCCAGCATTTT
NA	TRBV13	TRBJ2-7	NA	CASSGDKSSYEQYF	TGTGCCAGCAGCGGCGACAAAAGCTCCTACGAGCAGTACTTC
TRBD2	TRBV29-1	TRBJ2-3	NA	CSAYSSGRALTDTQYF	TGCAGCGCTTACTCAAGCGGGAGGGCCTTGACAGATACGCAGTATTTT
NA	TRBV19	TRBJ2-7	NA	CASSFLGTYEQYF	TGTGCCAGTAGTTTTTTGGGAACCTACGAGCAGTACTTC